The rows below give T cell receptor beta chains drawn from one sample of a study of blood T cell repertoires in COVID-19. Measured with immunoSEQ multiplex PCR; TCRdb has only the in-frame clones, and not every one. Of about 130,000 clones in the sample, under 90% are singletons; the top ten hold 12%. The sample was peripheral blood. The receptors shown here come from a woman in her fifties or sixties with acute or convalescent COVID-19. Both conserved end residues are part of each CDR3. Fields, in order: clone size, V gene, D gene, J gene, CDR3 DNA, CDR3 protein. A D gene is named only where the DNA matches it firmly. Clone size is given for some rows only: seen once, a few or many times, or a class if the clone is expanded.

NA,TRBV7-2,TRBD1,TRBJ1-5,TGTGCCAGCAGCCAGACAGGGTTAAATCAGCCCCAGCATTTT,CASSQTGLNQPQHF
NA,TRBV24-1,NA,TRBJ1-2,TGTGCCACCCAGGACAGCGCTACTTATGGCTACACCTTC,CATQDSATYGYTF
NA,TRBV6-1,TRBD1,TRBJ1-3,TGTGCCAGCAGTGAAATGGCGGGACAGGGGGCTGACACCATATATTTT,CASSEMAGQGADTIYF
NA,TRBV28,NA,TRBJ1-6,TGTGCCAGCAGTTTAGGGGGCAGGGTAGAATCACCCCTCCACTTT,CASSLGGRVESPLHF
few,TRBV5-8,TRBD1,TRBJ1-2,TGTGCCAGCATCGATGAGGGGGCCAGGGGGCCCGGCTACACCTTC,CASIDEGARGPGYTF
NA,TRBV5-1,NA,TRBJ2-5,TGCGCCAGCAGCGTCGGAGCAGTAAAAGGGACCCAGTACTTC,CASSVGAVKGTQYF
NA,TRBV7-3,NA,TRBJ2-1,TGTGCCAGCAGCTTAGACAGGTCAAATGAGCAGTTCTTC,CASSLDRSNEQFF
NA,TRBV5-1,TRBD1,TRBJ1-1,TGCGCCAGCAGCAACGGACAGGGGGCGACTGAAGCTTTCTTT,CASSNGQGATEAFF
NA,TRBV5-1,TRBD1,TRBJ1-6,TGCGCCAGCAGCTTGGTCGGACAGGGGATGGAGAATTCACCCCTCCACTTT,CASSLVGQGMENSPLHF
NA,TRBV2,TRBD1,TRBJ1-1,TGTGCCAGCAGGTTTACAGGGGGGCCTGAAGCTTTCTTT,CASRFTGGPEAFF
NA,TRBV7-9,NA,TRBJ1-1,TGTGCCAGCAGCAACCAGATGAACACTGAAGCTTTCTTT,CASSNQMNTEAFF
NA,TRBV12-3/TRBV12-4,NA,TRBJ1-2,TGTGCCAGCAGTTTAGGGGGGCTTTATGGCTACACCTTC,CASSLGGLYGYTF
once,TRBV7-3,TRBD2,TRBJ2-1,TGTGCCAGCAGCTTGGGACTAGCGCCGACCTACAATGAGCAGTTCTTC,CASSLGLAPTYNEQFF
NA,TRBV5-4,TRBD2,TRBJ2-3,TGTGCCAGCAGCTCACGAGGATCTAGCGGGGGGGCGAGCACAGATACGCAGTATTTT,CASSSRGSSGGASTDTQYF
NA,TRBV2,NA,TRBJ2-2,TGTGCCAGCAGTGTTCGGGTCGCGAACACCGGGGAGCTGTTTTTT,CASSVRVANTGELFF
NA,TRBV6-5,TRBD1,TRBJ1-1,TGTGCCAGCAGTTCCCGACAGGGGGCGCCAGCTTTCTTT,CASSSRQGAPAFF
NA,TRBV9,NA,TRBJ2-3,TGTGCCAGCAGCGTAACAGGGACACTCACAGATACGCAGTATTTT,CASSVTGTLTDTQYF
NA,TRBV29-1,NA,TRBJ1-4,TGCAGCGTGATACAGGGAGTAGGTGAAAAACTGTTTTTT,CSVIQGVGEKLFF
NA,TRBV6-5,NA,TRBJ1-3,TGTGCCGGCCGACAGCGGGCAGAAGGAAACACCATATATTTT,CAGRQRAEGNTIYF
NA,TRBV7-9,TRBD1,TRBJ2-3,TGTGCCAGCAGCCTACAGGGGGATACGCAGTATTTT,CASSLQGDTQYF
NA,TRBV28,NA,TRBJ1-1,TGTGCCAGCAGTTCTCCGGCGGGGGGGGTTGTGGAAGCTTTCTTT,CASSSPAGGVVEAFF
NA,TRBV19,NA,TRBJ1-5,TGTGCCAGTAGCAGGGGCGAAGTATATCAGCCCCAGCATTTT,CASSRGEVYQPQHF
NA,TRBV7-8,TRBD1,TRBJ2-2,TGTGCCAGCAGCACGGGACAGTCGAACACCGGGGAGCTGTTTTTT,CASSTGQSNTGELFF
NA,TRBV9,TRBD2,TRBJ2-3,TGTGCCAGCAGCGTAGCGGGGGGTGGGCCAGATACGCAGTATTTT,CASSVAGGGPDTQYF
NA,TRBV12-3/TRBV12-4,NA,TRBJ1-5,TGTGCCAGCAGATCACAGGGACAGCCCCAGCATTTT,CASRSQGQPQHF
NA,TRBV5-8,NA,TRBJ2-5,TGTGCCAGCAGCTTATCCGGGACAATCAGAGGGACCCAGTACTTC,CASSLSGTIRGTQYF
NA,TRBV7-9,NA,TRBJ2-3,TGTGCCAGCAGCTTAGGGGCCACAGAGAAAGATACGCAGTATTTT,CASSLGATEKDTQYF
NA,TRBV4-1,NA,TRBJ1-1,TGCGCCAGCAGCCCCGGTCGGGGTACGACTTTCTTT,CASSPGRGTTFF
NA,TRBV7-3,TRBD2,TRBJ2-5,TGTGCCAGCAGCCTGACTAGCAAAGAGACCCAGTACTTC,CASSLTSKETQYF
NA,TRBV11-1,NA,TRBJ2-3,TGTGCCAGCAGCCAGCCAGGGGTGCGCACAGATACGCAGTATTTT,CASSQPGVRTDTQYF
once,TRBV28,NA,TRBJ1-2,TGTGCCAGCAGTTTAGGAGGGCAAGGCTACACCTTC,CASSLGGQGYTF
NA,TRBV24-1,TRBD1,TRBJ2-1,TGTGCCACCAGTGACTGGGACAGCACGAGCTCCTACAATGAGCAGTTCTTC,CATSDWDSTSSYNEQFF
NA,TRBV5-1,TRBD1,TRBJ2-7,TGCGCCAGCAGCTCGGGGCAGACAGGGGGTTTCTCCGAGCAGTACTTC,CASSSGQTGGFSEQYF
NA,TRBV3-1/TRBV3-2,TRBD1,TRBJ1-5,TGTGCCAGCAGCCAAGGGACAGGGGATCTTCAGCCCCAGCATTTT,CASSQGTGDLQPQHF
few,TRBV11-1,NA,TRBJ1-1,TGTGCCAGCAGCTTGGCCGAACTGAACACTGAAGCTTTCTTT,CASSLAELNTEAFF